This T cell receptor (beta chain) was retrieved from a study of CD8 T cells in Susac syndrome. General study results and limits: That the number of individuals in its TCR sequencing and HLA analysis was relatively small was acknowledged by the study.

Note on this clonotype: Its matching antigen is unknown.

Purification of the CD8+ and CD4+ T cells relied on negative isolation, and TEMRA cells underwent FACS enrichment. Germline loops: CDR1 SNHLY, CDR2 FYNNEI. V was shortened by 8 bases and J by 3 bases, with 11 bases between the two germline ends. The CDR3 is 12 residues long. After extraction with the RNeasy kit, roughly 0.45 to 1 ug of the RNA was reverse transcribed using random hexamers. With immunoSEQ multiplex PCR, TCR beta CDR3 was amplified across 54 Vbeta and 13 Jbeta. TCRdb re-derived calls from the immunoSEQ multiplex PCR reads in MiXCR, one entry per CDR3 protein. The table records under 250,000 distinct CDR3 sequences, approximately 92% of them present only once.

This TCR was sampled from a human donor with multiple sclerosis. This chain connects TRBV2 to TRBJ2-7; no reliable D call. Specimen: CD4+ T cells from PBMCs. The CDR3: CASDEFRYEQYF. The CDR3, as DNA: TGTGCCAGCGACGAGTTTCGCTACGAGCAGTACTTC.